The 32 T cell receptor beta chains reported below all come from one sample, sequenced in a study of shared clonotypes between healthy human individuals. Using immunoSEQ multiplex PCR, the repertoire was profiled, and TCRdb retains in-frame clones only, with some absent. The sample shows about 2.4 million clones, roughly 93% of them seen only once. Sample: naive CD4+ T cells from PBMCs. Subset given: CD45RA+ positively selected. The receptors originated from a man younger than 30 in good health. Some clones in this sample may be carry-over from other donors' samples.

The chain couples TRBV5-1 to TRBJ1-1; TRBD1 matches 12 bases. V dropped 3 bases and J dropped 7; count of bases not matched to a gene: 10. Germline V lookup: CDR1 SGHRS, CDR2 YFSETQ. The CDR3 length is 16 residues. CDR3 amino acids: CASSYPPGQGAVEAFF. The DNA of the CDR3 is TGCGCCAGCAGCTACCCCCCGGGACAGGGGGCGGTTGAAGCTTTCTTT.

This sequence joins TRBV5-1 and TRBJ1-2; tentative D call: TRBD1 (5 bases). Trimming removed 4 bases at V and 3 bases at J, with 28 bases between. Germline CDR1 is SGHRS and CDR2 is YFSETQ. The CDR3 length is 19 residues. CDR3 protein: CASSERLKDMELRDYGYTF. CDR3 DNA sequence: TGCGCCAGCAGCGAACGCCTAAAGGACATGGAACTAAGGGACTATGGCTACACCTTC. The whole variable domain, filled in from reference TRBV5-1 and TRBJ1-2, reads KAGVTQTPRYLIKTRGQQVTLSCSPISGHRSVSWYQQTPGQGLQFLFEYFSETQRNKGNFPGRFSGRQFSNSRSEMNVSTLELGDSALYLCASSERLKDMELRDYGYTFGSGTRLTVV.

This chain joins TRBV13 and TRBJ2-7; D may be TRBD2 (5 bases). V lost 5 bases, J lost 5 bases, and 10 bases lay in between. Germline V gene sequence: CDR1 PRHDT, CDR2 FYEKMQ (reference sequence). The CDR3 has 12 residues. The DNA for the CDR3 is TGTGCCAGCAGCCAGCGGACCGACGAGCAGTACTTC. It is translated as CASSQRTDEQYF. The full variable domain, rest sourced from reference TRBV13 and TRBJ2-7, is AAGVIQSPRHLIKEKRETATLKCYPIPRHDTVYWYQQGPGQDPQFLISFYEKMQSDKGSIPDRFSAQQFSDYHSELNMSSLELGDSALYFCASSQRTDEQYFGPGTRLTVT.

The chain combines TRBV5-1 with TRBJ2-1; a weak D match, TRBD1 (6 bases). The CDR3 covers 16 residues. With 4 bases removed from V and 4 bases from J, the gap between germline ends came to 18 bases. CDR1 and CDR2 (germline): SGHRS, YFSETQ. This CDR3 reads CASSRRLGQRYNEQFF. The CDR3 region has the DNA TGCGCCAGCAGCCGACGACTCGGACAGAGATACAATGAGCAGTTCTTC. The variable domain in full, with the rest retrieved from reference TRBV5-1 and TRBJ2-1, is KAGVTQTPRYLIKTRGQQVTLSCSPISGHRSVSWYQQTPGQGLQFLFEYFSETQRNKGNFPGRFSGRQFSNSRSEMNVSTLELGDSALYLCASSRRLGQRYNEQFFGPGTRLTVL.

The gene calls are TRBV7-7 and TRBJ2-3; 7 positions match TRBD2. There are 17 residues in the CDR3. Germline CDR1 reads SSHAT; CDR2 reads FNYEAQ (reference sequence). Germline trimming cut 2 bases from V and 5 bases from J; bases unmatched to any gene: 13. CDR3 protein: CASSLYVGGRGVDTQYF. The CDR3 region has the DNA TGTGCCAGCAGCTTATACGTCGGCGGGAGAGGGGTAGATACGCAGTATTTT.

The chain employs TRBV4-1 and TRBJ1-4, with D tentatively TRBD1 (5 bases). Germline V lookup: CDR1 MGHRA, CDR2 YSYEKL. The CDR3 length is 14 residues. V was trimmed by 1 base and J by 8 bases, leaving 11 bases between them. The CDR3 bases are TGCGCCAGCAGCCAAGCGGGGGTTGCGGAAAAACTGTTTTTT. It translates to CASSQAGVAEKLFF.

The chain joins TRBV18 to TRBJ2-3; unclear D gene. The CDR3 spans 14 residues. The V gene's germline CDR1 is KGHSH and CDR2 LQKENI. Trimming shortened V by 4 bases and J by 6 bases, and 14 bases separated the two germline ends. The CDR3: CASSRGGWSDTQYF. The CDR3 DNA follows: TGTGCCAGCTCACGAGGTGGATGGTCCGATACGCAGTATTTT.

The chain employs TRBV25-1 and TRBJ2-7, with D maybe TRBD1 (6 bases). V lost 0 bases, J lost 5 bases, and 14 bases lay in between. The germline V gene has CDR1 MGHDK and CDR2 SYGVNS. The CDR3 is 15 amino acids. The CDR3 nucleotides are TGTGCCAGCAGTGAATATAGGGGGTCTTCCAACGAGCAGTACTTC. Protein product: CASSEYRGSSNEQYF.

This chain links TRBV29-1 with TRBJ2-5; 7 nucleotides line up with TRBD2. Germline CDR1 and CDR2: SQVTM and ANQGSEA. V lost 8 bases to trimming and J lost 2 bases; unmatched junction nucleotides: 8. The CDR3 covers 13 residues. The CDR3 region is CSSRASGQETQYF. The CDR3 region has the DNA TGCAGCTCCCGGGCTAGCGGACAAGAGACCCAGTACTTC.

The V gene is TRBV5-1, the J gene TRBJ1-2; TRBD1 matches 7 bases. The CDR3 consists of 15 residues. Germline V gives CDR1 SGHRS, CDR2 YFSETQ. The trim removed 4 bases at V and 4 bases at J, leaving 10 bases unmatched. This CDR3 is CASSLGQAFSYGYTF. The CDR3 coding sequence is TGCGCCAGCAGCCTCGGACAGGCCTTTAGCTATGGCTACACCTTC.

This clone has only one observation. The same CDR3 also results from other DNA sequences found in this sample. The chain is built from TRBV5-1 and TRBJ2-3, with TRBD2 matching over 11 bases. The germline CDR1 and CDR2 sequences are SGHRS and YFSETQ. This CDR3 comprises 15 residues. Losses at the gene ends were 5 bases for V and 6 bases for J; bases not matched to a gene: 8. DNA of the CDR3: TGCGCCAGCAGGCCAACTAGCGGGAGTACCGATACGCAGTATTTT. The encoded protein is CASRPTSGSTDTQYF.

This CDR3 is CATRSVQKAYEQYF. The CDR3 region has the DNA TGTGCCACCCGTTCCGTCCAAAAGGCCTACGAGCAGTACTTC. The chain employs TRBV28 and TRBJ2-7; D is uncertain. Germline CDR1 is MDHEN and CDR2 is SYDVKM. V was trimmed by 10 bases and J by 2 bases, leaving 18 bases between them. The CDR3 totals 14 residues.

The gene calls are TRBV14 and TRBJ2-7; TRBD2 matches 7 bases. V shed 0 bases, J shed 6 bases, and the junction held 11 bases outside the gene matches. CDR1 SGHDN and CDR2 FVKESK come from the germline V gene. The CDR3 has 16 residues. The CDR3 bases are TGTGCCAGCAGCCAAGATTTGGGTCAGGGAGGGTTCGAGCAGTACTTC. Translating it yields CASSQDLGQGGFEQYF. The full variable domain, in which reference TRBV14 and TRBJ2-7 provide the parts outside the CDR3, is EAGVTQFPSHSVIEKGQTVTLRCDPISGHDNLYWYRRVMGKEIKFLLHFVKESKQDESGMPNNRFLAERTGGTYSTLKVQPAELEDSGVYFCASSQDLGQGGFEQYFGPGTRLTVT.

The rearrangement links TRBV4-1 to TRBJ2-4; 10 bases match TRBD1. Germline assignment: CDR1 MGHRA and CDR2 YSYEKL. Trimming took 1 base from V and 0 from J; bases not matched to a gene: 0. This CDR3 has 16 amino acids. This chain's CDR3 is CASSQGTGGAKNIQYF. In nucleotides, the CDR3 is TGCGCCAGCAGCCAAGGGACAGGGGGAGCCAAAAACATTCAGTACTTC.

V is TRBV6-1 and J is TRBJ1-2, with D uncertain. The CDR3 contains 14 residues. Germline CDR1 reads MNHNS; CDR2 reads SASEGT. V was clipped by 2 bases and J by 2 bases, with 9 bases between them. The CDR3 region is CASSESEHNYGYTF. Written as DNA, the CDR3 is TGTGCCAGCAGTGAATCGGAACACAACTATGGCTACACCTTC.

The V gene is TRBV7-2, the J gene TRBJ2-2; D possibly corresponds to TRBD2 (6 bases). V was clipped by 2 bases and J by 1 base, with 8 bases between them. The CDR3 totals 15 residues. Per germline, CDR1 SGHTA and CDR2 FQGNSA. CDR3 protein: CASSLYGRNTGELFF. The CDR3 DNA reads as TGTGCCAGCAGCTTATACGGGAGGAACACCGGGGAGCTGTTTTTT.

In this sample, this clone turned up once. The chain links TRBV28 to TRBJ2-7; 9 bases map to TRBD1. Per germline, CDR1 MDHEN and CDR2 SYDVKM. V gave up 4 bases and J gave up 7 bases; unmatched junction bases: 14. The CDR3 consists of 16 residues. The CDR3 bases are TGTGCCAGCAGTTCCCCTCTCCAGGGACAGGGCTTAGAGCAGTACTTC. This codes for CASSSPLQGQGLEQYF. The whole variable domain, remainder taken from reference TRBV28 and TRBJ2-7, is DVKVTQSSRYLVKRTGEKVFLECVQDMDHENMFWYRQDPGLGLRLIYFSYDVKMKEKGDIPEGYSVSREKKERFSLILESASTNQTSMYLCASSSPLQGQGLEQYFGPGTRLTVT.

The rearrangement uses TRBV15 and TRBJ2-7, with a tentative D call TRBD2 (6 bases). Germline V gene data show CDR1 as LNHNV and CDR2 as YYDKDF (reference sequence). Trimming stripped 5 bases from V and 6 bases from J, with 17 bases between. The CDR3 is made up of 14 amino acids. CDR3 DNA sequence: TGTGCCACCAGCCCCCGGGAGTGGGGCGGCGAGCAGTACTTC. Protein sequence: CATSPREWGGEQYF.

The chain is built from TRBV5-1 and TRBJ2-5, with 9 positions matching TRBD2. Germline lookup yields CDR1 SGHRS and CDR2 YFSETQ. The CDR3 runs to 15 residues. J was trimmed by 5 bases and V by 5 bases; bases with no gene match: 10. The CDR3 DNA sequence: TGCGCCAGCAGTTTTGCGGGAGGGCAACGGGAGACCCAGTACTTC. Translation: CASSFAGGQRETQYF.

The V call is TRBV5-1, the J call TRBJ1-3, with D maybe TRBD1 (6 bases). Trimming left V 2 bases short and J 4 bases short, with 10 bases between. CDR3 length equals 14 residues. Germline V gives CDR1 SGHRS, CDR2 YFSETQ. The CDR3 here is CASSFGGQGNTIYF. The DNA of the CDR3 is TGCGCCAGCAGCTTTGGGGGGCAGGGAAACACCATATATTTT.

The chain is built from TRBV4-2 and TRBJ1-3; no clear D gene. This CDR3 spans 17 amino acids. V shed 2 bases and J shed 0 bases, with 14 bases lying between them. In germline, CDR1 is LGHNA, CDR2 YNFKEQ. CDR3 nucleotides: TGTGCCAGCAGCCAAAATACGGCGCAGTACTCTGGAAACACCATATATTTT. It specifies CASSQNTAQYSGNTIYF.

The chain couples TRBV30 to TRBJ2-3; TRBD2 matches 9 bases. CDR1 GTSNPN and CDR2 SVGIG come from the germline V gene (reference sequence). Unmatched junction bases numbered 3, after V lost 2 bases and J lost 0 bases. CDR3 size: 15 residues. The CDR3 coding sequence is TGTGCCTGGAGTCCCCTAGCGGGAAGCACAGATACGCAGTATTTT. This translates into CAWSPLAGSTDTQYF.

The rearrangement uses TRBV4-1 and TRBJ2-6, with 14 bases identical to TRBD2. J was trimmed by 2 bases and V by 4 bases; bases with no gene match: 7. Germline lookup yields CDR1 MGHRA and CDR2 YSYEKL. This CDR3 region has 19 residues. The CDR3, as DNA: TGCGCCAGCAGCCTTAGAGGACTAGCGGGAGGAGCTGGGGCCAACGTCCTGACTTTC. It specifies CASSLRGLAGGAGANVLTF.

The V and J genes are TRBV5-1 and TRBJ2-2; D is unresolved. CDR3 size: 13 residues. With 4 bases removed from V and 6 bases from J, the gap between germline ends came to 10 bases. Germline V gene lookup returns CDR1 SGHRS and CDR2 YFSETQ. Written as DNA, the CDR3 is TGCGCCAGCAGCCCTTCTCCCTCCGGGGAGCTGTTTTTT. Its translation: CASSPSPSGELFF.

This clone has just a few counts. The V gene is TRBV2, the J gene TRBJ1-3; D is unresolved. This CDR3 has 12 amino acids. V was cut by 2 bases and J by 7 bases, with 6 bases left in between. CDR1 and CDR2 (germline): SNHLY, FYNNEI. The CDR3 reads CASSERWNTIYF. The DNA for the CDR3 is TGTGCCAGCAGTGAAAGGTGGAACACCATATATTTT.

The rearrangement uses TRBV11-2 and TRBJ2-3; 8 bases are a match to TRBD2. Looked up from germline, CDR1 is SGHAT and CDR2 is FQNNGV. V trimming: 5 bases; J trimming: 5 bases; junction bases outside the gene matches: 6. The CDR3 loop spans 14 amino acids. The CDR3 here is CASSPAGEGDTQYF. The DNA of the CDR3 is TGTGCCAGCAGCCCAGCGGGGGAGGGAGATACGCAGTATTTT. The entire variable domain, with the rest obtained from reference TRBV11-2 and TRBJ2-3, is as follows: EAGVAQSPRYKIIEKRQSVAFWCNPISGHATLYWYQQILGQGPKLLIQFQNNGVVDDSQLPKDRFSAERLKGVDSTLKIQPAKLEDSAVYLCASSPAGEGDTQYFGPGTRLTVL.

This chain joins TRBV5-1 and TRBJ2-1; TRBD2 aligns across 9 bases. Germline V CDR1 and CDR2: SGHRS, YFSETQ. Losses at the gene ends were 0 bases for V and 5 bases for J; bases not matched to a gene: 6. This CDR3 contains 16 residues. The CDR3 region is CASSLAIAGVNNEQFF. The CDR3, as DNA: TGCGCCAGCAGCTTGGCGATAGCGGGAGTGAACAATGAGCAGTTCTTC.

This sequence joins TRBV28 and TRBJ2-7; TRBD1 matches 7 bases. CDR1 is MDHEN, CDR2 SYDVKM, per germline. The CDR3 loop spans 16 amino acids. Trimming at V came to 4 bases and at J to 4 bases, leaving 13 bases not matched to a gene. CDR3 in DNA: TGTGCCAGCAGTTCGGGACAGCCTGGCCCCAGATACGAGCAGTACTTC. Translated, it gives CASSSGQPGPRYEQYF.

The chain combines TRBV12-2 with TRBJ1-1; the table names TRBD1, a call not compared with the DNA. TRBV12-2 constitutes a pseudogene. The CDR3 is made up of 17 amino acids. The CDR3 region is CASRLAGLGQGVDEAFF. CDR3 DNA sequence: TGTGCAAGTCGCTTAGCTGGGTTGGGGCAGGGCGTAGATGAAGCTTTCTTT.

The rearrangement joins TRBV9 to TRBJ1-1; TRBD1 matches at 8 bases. The CDR3 runs to 15 residues. The J segment lost 0 bases and the V segment lost 4 bases, leaving 5 bases of the junction unmatched. CDR1 is SGDLS, CDR2 YYNGEE, per germline. This CDR3 reads CASSPRTGLNTEAFF. The CDR3 DNA sequence: TGTGCCAGCAGCCCCCGGACAGGGTTGAACACTGAAGCTTTCTTT.

CDR3 loop: CARSLTPLGDHYEQYF. CDR3 DNA sequence: TGTGCCAGAAGCTTGACCCCCTTAGGAGATCACTACGAGCAGTACTTC. The V call is TRBV5-3, the J call TRBJ2-7, with D unclear. TRBV5-3 counts as an open reading frame of uncertain function. V lost 1 base, J lost 3 bases, and 17 bases lay in between. This CDR3 contains 16 residues.

The J gene is TRBJ2-7, the V gene TRBV4-1; 9 bases fit TRBD2. This CDR3 spans 15 amino acids. V was clipped by 1 base and J by 3 bases; unmatched bases: 4. Germline V gene sequence: CDR1 MGHRA, CDR2 YSYEKL. The CDR3 DNA reads TGCGCCAGCAGCCAAGGACTAGCGGCTAACTACGAGCAGTACTTC. It yields the protein CASSQGLAANYEQYF.